This T cell receptor beta chain originates from a study of control samples from healthy donors and cancer patients. Sequencing used immunoSEQ multiplex PCR; TCRdb keeps in-frame clones, though not all of them. The sample has roughly 190,000 clones; 91% are singletons. The sequenced material came from blood. This TCR came from a woman in her twenties or thirties in good health.

CDR3 nucleotide sequence: TGTGCCAGTAGTATTGGACAGGGGAGAACTAATGAAAAACTGTTTTTT. Its protein is CASSIGQGRTNEKLFF. The chain uses TRBV19 and TRBJ1-4; 9 positions agree with TRBD1. The J segment lost 1 base and the V segment lost 3 bases, leaving 3 bases of the junction unmatched. The germline V gene has CDR1 LNHDA and CDR2 SQIVND (reference sequence). The CDR3 has 16 residues.